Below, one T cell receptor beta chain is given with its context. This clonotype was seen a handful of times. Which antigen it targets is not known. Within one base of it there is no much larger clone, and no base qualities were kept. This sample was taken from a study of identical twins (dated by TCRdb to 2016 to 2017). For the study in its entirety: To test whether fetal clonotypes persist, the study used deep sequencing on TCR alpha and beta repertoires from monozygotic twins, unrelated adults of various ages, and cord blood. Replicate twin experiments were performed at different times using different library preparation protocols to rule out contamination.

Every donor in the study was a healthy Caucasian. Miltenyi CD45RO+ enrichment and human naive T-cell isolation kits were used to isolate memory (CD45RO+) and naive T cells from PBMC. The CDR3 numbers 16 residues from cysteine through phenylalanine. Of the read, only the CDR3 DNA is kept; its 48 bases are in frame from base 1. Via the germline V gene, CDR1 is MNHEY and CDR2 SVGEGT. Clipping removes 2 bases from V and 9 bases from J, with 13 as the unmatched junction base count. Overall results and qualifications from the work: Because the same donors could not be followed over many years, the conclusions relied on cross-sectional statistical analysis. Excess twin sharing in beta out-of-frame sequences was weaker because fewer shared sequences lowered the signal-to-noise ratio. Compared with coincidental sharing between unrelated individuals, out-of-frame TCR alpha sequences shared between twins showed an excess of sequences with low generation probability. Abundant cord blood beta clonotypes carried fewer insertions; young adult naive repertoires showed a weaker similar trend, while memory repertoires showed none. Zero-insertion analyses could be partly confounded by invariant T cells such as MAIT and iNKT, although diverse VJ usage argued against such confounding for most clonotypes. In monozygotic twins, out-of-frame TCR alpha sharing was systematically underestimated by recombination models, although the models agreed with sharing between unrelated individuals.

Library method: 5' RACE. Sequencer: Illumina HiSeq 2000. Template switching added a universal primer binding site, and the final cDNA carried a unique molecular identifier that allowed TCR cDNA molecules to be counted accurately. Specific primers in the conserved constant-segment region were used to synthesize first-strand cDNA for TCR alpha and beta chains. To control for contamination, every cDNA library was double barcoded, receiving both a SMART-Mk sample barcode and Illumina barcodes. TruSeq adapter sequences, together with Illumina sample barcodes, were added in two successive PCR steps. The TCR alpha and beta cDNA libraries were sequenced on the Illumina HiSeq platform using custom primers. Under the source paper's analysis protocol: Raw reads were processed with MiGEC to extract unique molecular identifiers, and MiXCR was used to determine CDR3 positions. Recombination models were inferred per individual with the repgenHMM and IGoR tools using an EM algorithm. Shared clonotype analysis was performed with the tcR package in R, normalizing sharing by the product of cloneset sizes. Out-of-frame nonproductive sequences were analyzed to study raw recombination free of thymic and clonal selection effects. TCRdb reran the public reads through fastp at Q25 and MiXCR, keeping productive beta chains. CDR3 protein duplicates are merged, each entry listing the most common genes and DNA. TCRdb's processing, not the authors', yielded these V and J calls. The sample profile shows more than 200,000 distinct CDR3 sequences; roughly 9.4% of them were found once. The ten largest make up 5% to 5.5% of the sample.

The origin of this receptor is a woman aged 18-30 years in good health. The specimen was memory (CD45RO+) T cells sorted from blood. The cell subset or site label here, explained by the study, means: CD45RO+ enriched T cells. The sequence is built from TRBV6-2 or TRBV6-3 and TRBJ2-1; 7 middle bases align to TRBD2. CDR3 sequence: CASSYTTTGGRGEQFF. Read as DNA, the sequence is TGTGCCAGCAGTTACACAACCACGGGGGGAAGAGGTGAGCAGTTCTTC.